This T cell receptor (beta chain) was identified in a study of ipilimumab plus nivolumab after autologous stem cell transplantation. Germline V gene lookup returns CDR1 MNHEY and CDR2 SMNVEV (reference sequence). The length of the CDR3 is 14 residues. The junction had 2 bases not matched to a gene; V was cut back by 3 bases and J by 4 bases. Here immunoSEQ multiplex PCR was the method, and the copy in TCRdb shows in-frame clones only, minus some. The table has some 40,000 clones, around 92% seen once; the top ten hold over 0.85%. The chain recombines TRBV27 with TRBJ1-5, with TRBD1 matching over 8 bases. This TCR came from a male donor with multiple myeloma. The input for sequencing was PBMCs, taken in a trial of ipilimumab plus nivolumab as post-transplant consolidation. The DNA of the CDR3 is TGTGCCAGCAGTTTCCGGGACAGGAATCAGCCCCAGCATTTT. Its translation is CASSFRDRNQPQHF.